This TCR beta chain stems from a study of low-dose radiotherapy and immunotherapy resistance in tumors. Whole-study context: Members of Cohort 1 were treated with 0.5 Gy per fraction every 2 weeks. The prescribed total PTV dose was 6.5 Gy. Daily intake of oral aspirin 300 mg by patients lasted four cycles and began on cycle 1 day 1.

Alpha and beta chains were covered, as first-strand cDNA relied on TRAV- and TRBV-specific primers. TCRs were amplified for about 18 PCR cycles with a constant-region primer and V-primer adapter. Via MiXCR, TCRdb re-called the reads, giving one row per CDR3 protein. This repertoire shows just over 90,000 distinct CDR3 sequences, around a fifth found once; its top ten account for about 13%. Regarding this clonotype: A far larger clone is one nucleotide away, so this likely arose from a read error.

Time point specified: after trial treatment. Indicated treatment: LDRT plus nivolumab, ipilimumab, low-dose cyclophosphamide and aspirin (RACIN trial). Ipilimumab, nivolumab, aspirin, low-dose cyclophosphamide and low-dose radiotherapy were administered to donors. Inclusion covered patients whose advanced solid tumors lacked tumor-infiltrating lymphocytes. Sequenced material: PBMCs, taken after low-dose radiotherapy plus immunotherapy. The receptor comes from a female donor with ovarian cancer.

The CDR3 loop is CASSLGGPQYF. The CDR3 bases are TGTGCCAGCAGCTTGGGGGGGCCGCAGTACTTC. This chain links TRBV5-6 with TRBJ2-4; D is possibly TRBD1 (6 bases). With 0 bases removed from V and 13 bases from J, the gap between germline ends came to 8 bases. The CDR3 loop spans 11 amino acids. CDR1 SGHDT and CDR2 YYEEEE come from the germline V gene.